This T cell receptor (beta chain) originates from a study of OX40 agonist ivuxolimab in advanced cancers. The assay was immunoSEQ multiplex PCR, and TCRdb's table has in-frame clones only and misses some. The table has 66,000 or so clones, approximately 81% seen once. The germline CDR1 and CDR2 sequences are SGHRS and YFSETQ. The CDR3 is made up of 15 amino acids. Trimming removed 4 bases from V and 7 bases from J; junction bases left unmatched: 5. Sequenced here: CD4+ or CD8+ T cells sorted from blood, sampled in a trial of the OX40 agonist ivuxolimab. The receptor's source is an adult with an advanced solid tumor such as melanoma, head and neck, liver or kidney cancer. The J gene is TRBJ1-4, the V gene TRBV5-1; 12 nucleotides agree with TRBD1. CDR3 DNA: TGCGCCAGCAGCGGGACAGGGGGCAGAAGTGAAAAACTGTTTTTT. This sequence encodes CASSGTGGRSEKLFF.